Following are 5 T cell receptor beta chains from one sample sequenced in a study of blood T cell repertoires in COVID-19. Produced via immunoSEQ multiplex PCR; TCRdb's table is partial and in-frame only. The repertoire holds roughly 69,000 clones, with 90% as singletons. The specimen was peripheral blood. The receptors here all came from a man aged 50 to 60 with acute or convalescent COVID-19.

This chain connects TRBV11-2 to TRBJ2-5; D is perhaps TRBD2 (5 bases). Deletions cut 5 bases from V and 10 bases from J, with 23 bases between. This CDR3 comprises 15 residues. Germline CDR1 reads SGHAT; CDR2 reads FQNNGV. The CDR3 spells CASSPHFSAGSVQYF. The CDR3 DNA follows: TGTGCCAGCAGCCCCCACTTTTCGGCGGGTAGTGTCCAGTACTTC. The variable domain in full, with the rest retrieved from reference TRBV11-2 and TRBJ2-5, is EAGVAQSPRYKIIEKRQSVAFWCNPISGHATLYWYQQILGQGPKLLIQFQNNGVVDDSQLPKDRFSAERLKGVDSTLKIQPAKLEDSAVYLCASSPHFSAGSVQYFGPGTRLLVL.

The chain combines TRBV5-6 with TRBJ2-1; 11 nucleotides align to TRBD2. The germline gives CDR1 SGHDT, CDR2 YYEEEE. Trimming removed 4 bases from V and 6 bases from J; junction bases left unmatched: 6. The CDR3 sequence is 15 residues long. CDR3 loop: CASSVGLAGFNEQFF. The CDR3, as DNA: TGTGCCAGCAGCGTTGGACTAGCGGGTTTCAATGAGCAGTTCTTC.

As DNA, the CDR3 is TGTGCCACCCGCCGGGGAATCAAGGACATTCAGTACTTC. It yields the protein CATRRGIKDIQYF. This chain joins TRBV27 and TRBJ2-4; a weak D match, TRBD2 (5 bases). The V and J ends lost 10 bases and 8 bases respectively, with 18 bases between them. The length of the CDR3 is 13 residues. The V gene's germline CDR1 is MNHEY and CDR2 SMNVEV (reference sequence).

The CDR3: CASSIGRTPYEQYF. Written as DNA, the CDR3 is TGTGCCAGTAGTATAGGGCGGACACCCTACGAGCAGTACTTC. This chain joins TRBV19 and TRBJ2-7; perhaps TRBD1 as D (5 bases). The CDR3 length is 14 residues. Germline V gives CDR1 LNHDA, CDR2 SQIVND (reference sequence). Trimming removed 1 base at V and 2 bases at J, with 9 bases between.

This clone was observed a handful of times. The rearrangement joins TRBV12-3 or TRBV12-4 to TRBJ1-5, with D possibly TRBD1 on 5 matching bases. The length of the CDR3 is 13 residues. Trimming left V 5 bases short and J 2 bases short, with 7 bases between. The CDR3 loop is CASSQGGNQPQHF. The CDR3 DNA reads as TGTGCCAGCAGTCAGGGTGGCAATCAGCCCCAGCATTTT.